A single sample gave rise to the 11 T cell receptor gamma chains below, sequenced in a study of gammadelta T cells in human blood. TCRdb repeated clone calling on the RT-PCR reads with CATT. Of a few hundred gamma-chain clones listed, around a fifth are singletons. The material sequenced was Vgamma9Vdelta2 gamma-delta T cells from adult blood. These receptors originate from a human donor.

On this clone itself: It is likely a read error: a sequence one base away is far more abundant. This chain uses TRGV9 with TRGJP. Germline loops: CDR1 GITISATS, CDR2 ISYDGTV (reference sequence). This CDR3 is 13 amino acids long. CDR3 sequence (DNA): TGTGCCAAGAAAGAGTTGGACAAAAAAATCAAGGTATTT. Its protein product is CAKKELDKKIKVF.

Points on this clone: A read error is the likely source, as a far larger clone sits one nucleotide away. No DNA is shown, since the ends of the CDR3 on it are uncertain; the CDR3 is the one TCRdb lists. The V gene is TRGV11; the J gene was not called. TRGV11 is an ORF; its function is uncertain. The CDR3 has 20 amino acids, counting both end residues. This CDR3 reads CTTVPAGLGAAGSIYYKKLF.

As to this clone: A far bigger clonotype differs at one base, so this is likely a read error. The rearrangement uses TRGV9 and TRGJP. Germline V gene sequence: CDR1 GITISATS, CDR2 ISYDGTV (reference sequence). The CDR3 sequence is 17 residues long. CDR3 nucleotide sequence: TGTGCCTTGTGGGAGGCAACACAAGAGTTGGGCAAAAAAATCATGGTATTT. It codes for CALWEATQELGKKIMVF.

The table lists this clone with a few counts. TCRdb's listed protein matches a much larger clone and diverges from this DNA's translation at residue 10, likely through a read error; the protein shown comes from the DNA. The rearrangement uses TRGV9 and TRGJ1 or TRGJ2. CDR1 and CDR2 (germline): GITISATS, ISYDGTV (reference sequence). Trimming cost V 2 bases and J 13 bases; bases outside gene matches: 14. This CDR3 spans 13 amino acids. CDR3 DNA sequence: TGTGCCTTGTGGGAGGATCGGCCCAGGAATAAACTCTTT. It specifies CALWEDRPRNKLF.

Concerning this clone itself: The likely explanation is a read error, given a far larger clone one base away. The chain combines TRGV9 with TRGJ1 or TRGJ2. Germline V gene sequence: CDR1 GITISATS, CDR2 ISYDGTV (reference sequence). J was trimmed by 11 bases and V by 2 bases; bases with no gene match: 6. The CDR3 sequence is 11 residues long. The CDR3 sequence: CALWEDKQKLF. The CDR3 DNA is TGTGCCTTGTGGGAGGACAAGCAGAAACTCTTT.

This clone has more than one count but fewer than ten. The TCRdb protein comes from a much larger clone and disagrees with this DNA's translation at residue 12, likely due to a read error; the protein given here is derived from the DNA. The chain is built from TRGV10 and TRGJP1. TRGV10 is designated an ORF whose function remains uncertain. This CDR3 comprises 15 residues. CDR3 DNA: TGTGCTGCGTGGGATTCCTCTACCACTGGTTGGTTAAAGATATTT. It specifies CAAWDSSTTGWLKIF.

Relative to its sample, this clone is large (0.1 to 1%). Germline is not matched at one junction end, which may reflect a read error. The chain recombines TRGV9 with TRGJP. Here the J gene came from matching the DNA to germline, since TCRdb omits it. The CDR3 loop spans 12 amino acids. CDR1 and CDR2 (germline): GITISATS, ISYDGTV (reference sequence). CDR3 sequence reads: CAGSWAKKIKVF. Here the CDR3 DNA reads TGCGCGGGGAGTTGGGCAAAAAAAATCAAGGTATTT.

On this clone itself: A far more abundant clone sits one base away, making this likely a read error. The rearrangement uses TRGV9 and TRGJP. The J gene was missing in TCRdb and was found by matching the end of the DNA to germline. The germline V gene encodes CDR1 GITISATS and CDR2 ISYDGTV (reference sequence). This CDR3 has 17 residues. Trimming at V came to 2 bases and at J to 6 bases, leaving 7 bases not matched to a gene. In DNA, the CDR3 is TGTGCCTTGTGGGAGGAACGTAGAGAGTTGGGCAAAAAAATCAAGGTATTT. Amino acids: CALWEERRELGKKIKVF.

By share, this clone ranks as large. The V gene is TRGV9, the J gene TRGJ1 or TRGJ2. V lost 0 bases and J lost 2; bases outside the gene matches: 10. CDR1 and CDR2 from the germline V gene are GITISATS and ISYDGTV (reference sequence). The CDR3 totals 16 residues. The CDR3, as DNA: TGTGCCTTGTGGGAGGTGAAGCATTTACATTATTATAAGAAACTCTTT. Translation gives CALWEVKHLHYYKKLF.

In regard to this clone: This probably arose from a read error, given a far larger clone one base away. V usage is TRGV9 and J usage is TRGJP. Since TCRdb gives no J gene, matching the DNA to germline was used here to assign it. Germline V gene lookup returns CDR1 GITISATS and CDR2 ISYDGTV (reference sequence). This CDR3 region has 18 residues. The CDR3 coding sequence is TGTGCCTTGTGGGAGGTTCTAATCCAAGAGTTGGGTAAAAAAATCAAGGTATTT. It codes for CALWEVLIQELGKKIKVF.

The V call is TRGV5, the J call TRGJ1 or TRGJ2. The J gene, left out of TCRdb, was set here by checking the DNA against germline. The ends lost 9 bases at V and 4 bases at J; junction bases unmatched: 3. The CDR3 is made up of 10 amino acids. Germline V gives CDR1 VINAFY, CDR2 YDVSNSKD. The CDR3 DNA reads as TGTGCCACCCGCTATTATAAGAAACTCTTT. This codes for CATRYYKKLF.